These 12 T cell receptor beta chains were sequenced from one sample in a study of CD4+ T cells in melanoma. Clones were read by immunoSEQ multiplex PCR, and TCRdb kept only the in-frame ones, dropping some. The sample shows about 18,000 clones, 80% to 90% of them seen only once. Sequencing used cells from a culture (not recorded whether cultured in vitro). These receptors all stem from a human donor with melanoma.

The V call is TRBV29-1, the J call TRBJ1-1; D not resolved. Trimming took 6 bases from V and 5 from J, leaving 7 bases between them. The CDR3 length is 10 residues. CDR1 and CDR2 (germline): SQVTM, ANQGSEA. The CDR3 DNA follows: TGCAGCGTGACCAGTACTGAAGCTTTCTTT. This sequence encodes CSVTSTEAFF.

J is TRBJ2-7 and V is TRBV6-5; 7 nucleotides line up with TRBD2. The germline V gene encodes CDR1 MNHEY and CDR2 SVGAGI. V dropped 5 bases and J dropped 7; count of bases not matched to a gene: 11. This CDR3 spans 14 amino acids. The CDR3 sequence: CASSRRGGEGEQYF. CDR3 in DNA: TGTGCCAGCAGTAGGCGGGGCGGGGAGGGAGAGCAGTACTTC.

This clone was seen only once. The gene calls are TRBV7-9 and TRBJ1-4, with D possibly being TRBD1 (5 bases). The CDR3 spans 12 residues. Germline V gives CDR1 SEHNR, CDR2 FQNEAQ (reference sequence). Between the trimmed V and J ends, which lost 6 bases and 5 bases, there was a span of 7 bases. CDR3 sequence: CASSRDNEKLFF. The CDR3 nucleotides read TGTGCCAGCAGTCGGGACAATGAAAAACTGTTTTTT.

This clone was counted between two and nine times. V is TRBV19 and J is TRBJ1-2; D unclear. Trimming shortened V by 7 bases and J by 2 bases, and 11 bases separated the two germline ends. Germline V gives CDR1 LNHDA, CDR2 SQIVND (reference sequence). The CDR3 is 13 amino acids. The CDR3 sequence: CASTLSGNYGYTF. In nucleotides, the CDR3 is TGTGCCAGTACATTATCCGGGAACTATGGCTACACCTTC.

Comments on this clone: An end of the junction differs from the germline gene, which may be a read error. The CDR3 protein is CAIRNSGADTEELFF. For the CDR3, the DNA is TGTGCCATCAGAAACTCAGGGGCTGACACCGAGGAGCTGTTTTTT. V gene TRBV10-3 combines with J gene TRBJ2-2; D perhaps matches TRBD1 (6 bases). CDR1 and CDR2 from the germline V gene are ENHRY and SYGVKD. This CDR3 spans 15 amino acids.

This rearrangement joins TRBV11-2 to TRBJ1-2; the D gene is possibly TRBD1 (5 bases). This CDR3 contains 15 residues. V lost 1 base and J lost 4, with 13 bases in between. CDR1 is SGHAT, CDR2 FQNNGV, per germline. Written as DNA, the CDR3 is TGTGCCAGCAGCTTAGTCGGGACCGACCTCTATGGCTACACCTTC. This sequence encodes CASSLVGTDLYGYTF.

The CDR3 DNA follows: TGCGCCAGCAGCTTGGACAGAAGGGGGGGTTCATTCTATGGCTACACCTTC. Protein product: CASSLDRRGGSFYGYTF. The chain links TRBV5-1 to TRBJ1-2; possibly TRBD1 for D (6 bases). In germline, CDR1 is SGHRS, CDR2 YFSETQ. The V end was cut by 0 bases, the J end by 4 bases, with 19 bases between. The length of the CDR3 is 17 residues.

This chain connects TRBV5-1 to TRBJ1-2, with D perhaps matching TRBD1 (5 bases). Germline assignment: CDR1 SGHRS and CDR2 YFSETQ. V dropped 0 bases and J dropped 7 bases, with 10 bases sitting between them. The CDR3 sequence is 13 residues long. CDR3 region: CASSLAQGPGYTF. The CDR3 DNA reads TGCGCCAGCAGCTTGGCGCAGGGCCCTGGCTACACCTTC.

In DNA form, the CDR3 reads TGTGCCTGGAGTAGGGGGGCTGGGGCCAACGTCCTGACTTTC. As protein: CAWSRGAGANVLTF. The V call is TRBV30, the J call TRBJ2-6; D might be TRBD1 or TRBD2, each matching 6 bases. Between the trimmed V and J ends, which lost 2 bases and 2 bases, there was a span of 7 bases. Germline CDR1 reads GTSNPN; CDR2 reads SVGIG (reference sequence). The CDR3 length is 14 residues.

The chain is built from TRBV6-1 and TRBJ1-4; no clear D. Per germline, CDR1 MNHNS and CDR2 SASEGT. V was trimmed by 8 bases and J by 7 bases, leaving 11 bases between them. The CDR3 has 12 residues. CDR3 in DNA: TGTGCCAGCCAACAGTCTCCTGAAAAACTGTTTTTT. It yields the protein CASQQSPEKLFF.

V and J are TRBV29-1 and TRBJ1-1; the D gene is possibly TRBD1 (6 bases). The CDR3 covers 11 residues. The V gene lost 4 bases and the J gene lost 11 bases, with 14 bases spanning the gap. CDR1 is SQVTM and CDR2 is ANQGSEA in the germline V gene. The CDR3 loop is CSVGDTTVAFF. Here the CDR3 DNA reads TGCAGCGTTGGGGACACAACAGTGGCTTTCTTT.

The chain recombines TRBV4-2 with TRBJ1-2; 8 bases line up with TRBD1. Losses at the gene ends were 0 bases for V and 7 bases for J; bases not matched to a gene: 10. This CDR3 spans 16 amino acids. Germline V CDR1 and CDR2: LGHNA, YNFKEQ. The DNA for the CDR3 is TGTGCCAGCAGCCAAGATTACATGGGACAGGTCGGTGGCTACACCTTC. Translating gives CASSQDYMGQVGGYTF.